Below are 23 T cell receptor beta chains sequenced from a single sample in a study of human T cells and chemical hapten exposure. Regarding time point: patch test 1, 2 weeks after DPC sensitization. Stated treatment: therapeutic diphenylcyclopropenone sensitization with weekly scalp DPC. TCRdb reprocessed the RACE reads with MiXCR, giving one entry per CDR3 protein. The table shows about 380,000 distinct CDR3 sequences, with more than 4.5% occurring only once. The material was whole blood, obtained in connection with sensitization to the hapten diphenylcyclopropenone (DPC). Receptors originate from a woman between 50 and 59 years old with alopecia areata. Some clones in this sample may be carry-over from other donors' samples.

This clonotype was seen many times. The chain is built from TRBV28 and TRBJ2-7; the D gene is possibly TRBD2 (6 bases). This CDR3 contains 14 residues. Germline values: CDR1 MDHEN, CDR2 SYDVKM. V was pared by 8 bases and J by 7 bases, with 21 bases between. The CDR3 loop reads CASSSRRGLGEQYF. CDR3 bases: TGTGCCAGCTCTTCCCGGCGGGGCCTTGGGGAGCAGTACTTC.

This clonotype was observed at least ten times. The CDR3 reads CASRLSGRQGNASGYTF. CDR3 nucleotide sequence: TGTGCCAGCAGGCTCTCTGGCAGGCAGGGAAATGCGAGTGGCTACACCTTC. The rearrangement uses TRBV6-1 and TRBJ1-2, with D possibly being TRBD1 (5 bases). Germline CDR1 is MNHNS and CDR2 is SASEGT. The CDR3 is made up of 17 amino acids. V shed 6 bases and J shed 7 bases, with 27 bases lying between them.

This clonotype was recorded many times. This chain links TRBV29-1 with TRBJ1-1; no reliable D call. The V end was cut by 4 bases, the J end by 0 bases, with 6 bases between. CDR1 is SQVTM and CDR2 is ANQGSEA in the germline V gene. There are 12 residues in the CDR3. The CDR3 sequence is CSVAAMNTEAFF. In nucleotides, the CDR3 is TGCAGCGTTGCAGCCATGAACACTGAAGCTTTCTTT. Together with reference TRBV29-1 and TRBJ1-1, the CDR3 gives the full variable domain: SAVISQKPSRDICQRGTSLTIQCQVDSQVTMMFWYRQQPGQSLTLIATANQGSEATYESGFVIDKFPISRPNLTFSTLTVSNMSPEDSSIYLCSVAAMNTEAFFGQGTRLTVV.

Note on this clonotype: One base away lies a much larger clone, so this may be a sequencing read error. The chain links TRBV7-2 to TRBJ2-5; D gene uncertain. Germline V gene lookup returns CDR1 SGHTA and CDR2 FQGNSA. This CDR3 has 14 residues. Trimming cost V 5 bases and J 3 bases, with 13 bases left between them. CDR3 sequence: CASSTRPFEETQYF. CDR3 nucleotide sequence: TGTGCCAGCAGCACGCGGCCCTTTGAAGAGACCCAGTACTTC.

This clonotype was seen ten or more times. The chain links TRBV10-3 to TRBJ2-3; D possibly corresponds to TRBD2 (6 bases). CDR1 is ENHRY, CDR2 SYGVKD, per germline. The CDR3 extends over 19 amino acids. V shed 4 bases and J shed 5 bases, with 28 bases lying between them. CDR3 coding DNA: TGTGCCATCAGTGGGGTTGACACCTCCATCGGGAGATTGGAAGATACGCAGTATTTT. Translating gives CAISGVDTSIGRLEDTQYF.

Only a few counts were recorded for this clonotype. J is TRBJ2-7 and V is TRBV6-1, with 9 bases lining up with TRBD2. Germline loops: CDR1 MNHNS, CDR2 SASEGT. CDR3 length equals 16 residues. Trimming removed 2 bases from V and 3 bases from J; junction bases left unmatched: 8. The CDR3 sequence is CASSEWNASGNYEQYF. DNA for the CDR3: TGTGCCAGCAGTGAATGGAATGCTAGCGGGAACTACGAGCAGTACTTC.

This chain links TRBV2 with TRBJ1-1, with 10 positions matching TRBD1. CDR1 and CDR2 (germline): SNHLY, FYNNEI. With 6 bases clipped from V and 0 bases from J, the junction kept 22 bases outside the gene matches. The CDR3 has 21 amino acids. Here the CDR3 reads CASRIPLRDRGKSGMNTEAFF. DNA for the CDR3: TGTGCCAGCAGAATACCCCTACGGGACAGGGGCAAGAGCGGGATGAACACTGAAGCTTTCTTT.

V usage is TRBV4-2 and J usage is TRBJ2-6, with D perhaps matching TRBD1 (6 bases). Trimming pared 2 bases from V and 1 base from J, leaving 18 bases between. The CDR3 consists of 19 residues. CDR1 is LGHNA and CDR2 is YNFKEQ in the germline V gene. Written as DNA, the CDR3 is TGTGCCAGCAGCCAAACGCAGGGGTCTGGGGTGTCTGGGGCCAACGTCCTGACTTTC. Protein sequence: CASSQTQGSGVSGANVLTF.

In this sample, this clonotype turned up many times. V gene TRBV5-1 combines with J gene TRBJ2-3; TRBD1 aligns across 8 bases. The CDR3 consists of 15 residues. With 4 bases clipped from V and 0 bases from J, the junction kept 4 bases outside the gene matches. The germline gives CDR1 SGHRS, CDR2 YFSETQ. The CDR3 region is CASSTDRASTDTQYF. The CDR3, as DNA: TGCGCCAGCAGCACGGACAGGGCGAGCACAGATACGCAGTATTTT.

This clonotype was seen ten or more times. The chain has TRBV20-1 and TRBJ1-6; 12 bases align to TRBD1. The germline V gene encodes CDR1 DFQATT and CDR2 SNEGSKA (reference sequence). V was clipped by 5 bases and J by 6 bases; unmatched bases: 5. This CDR3 is built from 15 residues. CDR3 sequence (DNA): TGCAGTGCTTACCGGGACAGGGGGCTTAATTCACCCCTCCACTTT. Amino acids: CSAYRDRGLNSPLHF.

The chain uses TRBV24-1 and TRBJ2-1; TRBD2 matches 10 bases. Germline CDR1 KGHDR, CDR2 SFDVKD. With V trimmed by 9 bases and J by 10 bases, 11 bases remained unmatched. CDR3 length equals 14 residues. The CDR3 loop is CATEGTSAIKEQFF. In nucleotides, the CDR3 is TGTGCCACCGAAGGGACTAGCGCTATCAAGGAGCAGTTCTTC.

There are a few counts of this clonotype. The chain employs TRBV6-1 and TRBJ2-5, with D unclear. This CDR3 is built from 15 residues. CDR1 and CDR2 (germline): MNHNS, SASEGT. V dropped 0 bases and J dropped 5 bases, with 13 bases sitting between them. The CDR3 loop reads CASSEAIGVGETQYF. CDR3 coding DNA: TGTGCCAGCAGTGAAGCCATTGGGGTCGGGGAGACCCAGTACTTC.

This clonotype was seen only a few times. This sequence joins TRBV12-3 or TRBV12-4 and TRBJ1-4, with TRBD1 identical over 9 bases. The CDR3 is 14 residues long. J gave up 8 bases and V 6 bases, and 7 bases lay outside the gene matches. The CDR3 loop is CASRPGTGYEKLFF. For the CDR3, the DNA is TGTGCCAGCAGGCCCGGGACAGGGTACGAAAAACTGTTTTTT.

The chain recombines TRBV7-8 with TRBJ1-1; D perhaps matches TRBD1 (5 bases). V was trimmed by 6 bases and J by 10 bases, leaving 18 bases between them. Germline CDR1 and CDR2: SGHVS and FQNEAQ. There are 13 residues in the CDR3. The CDR3 reads CASRSGTKRGAFF. The CDR3, as DNA: TGTGCCAGCAGGTCCGGGACTAAGAGGGGAGCTTTCTTT.

This sequence joins TRBV12-5 and TRBJ2-1, with 9 bases aligning to TRBD2. V trimming: 3 bases; J trimming: 3 bases; junction bases outside the gene matches: 6. The germline CDR1 and CDR2 sequences are LGHNT and FRNRAP. This CDR3 region has 16 residues. The DNA of the CDR3 is TGTGCTAGTGGTTTTGGTGGCGGGGGGGACTACAATGAGCAGTTCTTC. This translates into CASGFGGGGDYNEQFF.

In its sample, this clonotype was seen many times. The genes are TRBV5-1 and TRBJ2-7; D may match TRBD1 or TRBD2 (5 bases each). In germline, CDR1 is SGHRS, CDR2 YFSETQ. The V end lost 1 base, the J end lost 1 base, and 9 bases lay between the germline ends. The CDR3 has 14 amino acids. The CDR3 region is CASSLSGQSYEQYF. The CDR3 DNA reads as TGCGCCAGCAGCTTGTCGGGGCAGTCCTACGAGCAGTACTTC.

In this sample, this clonotype turned up many times. The chain joins TRBV7-2 to TRBJ2-1, with TRBD2 matching 9 bases. The J segment lost 9 bases and the V segment lost 2 bases, leaving 8 bases of the junction unmatched. The germline gives CDR1 SGHTA, CDR2 FQGNSA. The CDR3 sequence is 15 residues long. The CDR3 nucleotides are TGTGCCAGCAGCTTAAAATTCGCGGGAGGGATTGAGCAGTTCTTC. Protein: CASSLKFAGGIEQFF. Complete variable domain (other parts from reference TRBV7-2 and TRBJ2-1): GAGVSQSPSNKVTEKGKDVELRCDPISGHTALYWYRQSLGQGLEFLIYFQGNSAPDKSGLPSDRFSAERTGGSVSTLTIQRTQQEDSAVYLCASSLKFAGGIEQFFGPGTRLTVL.

This clonotype was picked up many times. The DNA for the CDR3 is TGCGCCAGCAGCCCCTACTTCGGGTTGACAGATACGCAGTATTTT. It yields the protein CASSPYFGLTDTQYF. The gene calls are TRBV5-1 and TRBJ2-3; D is unresolved. The V end lost 4 bases, the J end lost 3 bases, and 15 bases lay between the germline ends. CDR3 length: 15 amino acids. CDR1 is SGHRS, CDR2 YFSETQ, per germline. The variable domain in full, with the rest retrieved from reference TRBV5-1 and TRBJ2-3, is KAGVTQTPRYLIKTRGQQVTLSCSPISGHRSVSWYQQTPGQGLQFLFEYFSETQRNKGNFPGRFSGRQFSNSRSEMNVSTLELGDSALYLCASSPYFGLTDTQYFGPGTRLTVL.

This clonotype came up many times. This chain joins TRBV19 and TRBJ1-2; TRBD1 agrees at 8 bases. CDR1 LNHDA and CDR2 SQIVND come from the germline V gene (reference sequence). With V trimmed by 7 bases and J by 3 bases, 16 bases remained unmatched. The CDR3 contains 17 residues. CDR3 residues: CASTQGATPGLDYGYTF. CDR3 in DNA: TGTGCCAGTACCCAGGGGGCCACACCGGGTCTAGACTATGGCTACACCTTC.

At least ten counts were recorded for this clonotype. The chain joins TRBV19 to TRBJ2-7; 10 bases are a match to TRBD2. CDR3 size: 16 residues. CDR1 and CDR2 from the germline V gene are LNHDA and SQIVND (reference sequence). With V trimmed by 5 bases and J by 4 bases, 11 bases remained unmatched. CDR3 loop: CASSAASSGSGYEQYF. In DNA form, the CDR3 reads TGTGCCAGTAGTGCTGCATCTAGCGGGAGTGGGTACGAGCAGTACTTC.

This clonotype turned up a few times. The genes are TRBV2 and TRBJ2-1; a possible D gene is TRBD2 (6 bases). The CDR3 covers 18 residues. Between the trimmed V and J ends, which lost 3 bases and 3 bases, there was a span of 21 bases. The V gene's germline CDR1 is SNHLY and CDR2 FYNNEI. For the CDR3, the DNA is TGTGCCAGCAGTGAGGCCCTGGACACCCGGGGACTCTACAATGAGCAGTTCTTC. This translates into CASSEALDTRGLYNEQFF.

As concerns this clonotype: A much larger clone is a single base away; this may be a read error. This rearrangement joins TRBV20-1 to TRBJ2-3, with D perhaps matching TRBD2 (6 bases). CDR1 and CDR2 from the germline V gene are DFQATT and SNEGSKA (reference sequence). The CDR3 is 14 residues long. The CDR3 spells CSTRDPAGADTQYF. Written as DNA, the CDR3 is TGCAGTACTAGAGATCCAGCGGGTGCAGATACGCAGTATTTT.

This clonotype has just a few counts. The V and J genes are TRBV7-9 and TRBJ2-7; 9 nucleotides match TRBD2. Per the germline V gene, CDR1 is SEHNR and CDR2 is FQNEAQ (reference sequence). CDR3 length equals 14 residues. V dropped 5 bases and J dropped 4; count of bases not matched to a gene: 6. The CDR3 spells CASSLSGSMYEQYF. CDR3 nucleotides: TGTGCCAGCAGCCTTAGCGGGAGCATGTACGAGCAGTACTTC.